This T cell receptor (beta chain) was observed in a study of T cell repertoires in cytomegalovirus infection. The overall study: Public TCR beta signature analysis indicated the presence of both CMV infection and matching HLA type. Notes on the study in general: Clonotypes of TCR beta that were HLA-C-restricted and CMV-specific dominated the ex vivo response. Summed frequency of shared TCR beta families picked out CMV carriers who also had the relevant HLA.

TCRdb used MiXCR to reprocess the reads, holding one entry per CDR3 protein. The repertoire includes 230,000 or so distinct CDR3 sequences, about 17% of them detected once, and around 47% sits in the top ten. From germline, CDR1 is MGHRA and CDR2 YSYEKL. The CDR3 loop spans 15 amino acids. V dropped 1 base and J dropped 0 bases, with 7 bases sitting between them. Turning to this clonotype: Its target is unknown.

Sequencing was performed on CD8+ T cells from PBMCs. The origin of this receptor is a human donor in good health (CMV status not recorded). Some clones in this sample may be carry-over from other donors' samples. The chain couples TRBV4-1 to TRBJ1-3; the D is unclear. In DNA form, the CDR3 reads TGCGCCAGCAGCCAAGTTGACCTCTCTGGAAACACCATATATTTT. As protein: CASSQVDLSGNTIYF.